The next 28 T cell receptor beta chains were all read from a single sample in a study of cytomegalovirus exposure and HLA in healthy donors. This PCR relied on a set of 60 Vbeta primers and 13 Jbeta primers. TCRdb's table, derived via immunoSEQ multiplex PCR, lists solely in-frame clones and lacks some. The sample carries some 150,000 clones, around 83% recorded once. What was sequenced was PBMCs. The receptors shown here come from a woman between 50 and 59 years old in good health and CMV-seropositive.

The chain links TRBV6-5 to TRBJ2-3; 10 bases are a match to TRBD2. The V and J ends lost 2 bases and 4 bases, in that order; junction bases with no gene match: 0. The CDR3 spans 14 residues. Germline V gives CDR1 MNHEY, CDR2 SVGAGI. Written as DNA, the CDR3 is TGTGCCAGCAGTTACGGACTAGCGGCAGATACGCAGTATTTT. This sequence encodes CASSYGLAADTQYF.

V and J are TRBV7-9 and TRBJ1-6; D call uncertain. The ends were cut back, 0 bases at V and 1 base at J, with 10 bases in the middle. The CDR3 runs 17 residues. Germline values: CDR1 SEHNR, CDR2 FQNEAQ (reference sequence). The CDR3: CASSLASSGSYNSPLHF. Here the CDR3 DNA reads TGTGCCAGCAGCTTAGCTTCGTCGGGGTCCTATAATTCACCCCTCCACTTT.

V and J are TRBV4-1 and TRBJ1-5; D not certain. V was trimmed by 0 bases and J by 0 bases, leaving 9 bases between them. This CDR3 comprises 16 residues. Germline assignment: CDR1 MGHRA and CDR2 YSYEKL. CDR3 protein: CASSQDTSYSNQPQHF. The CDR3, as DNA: TGCGCCAGCAGCCAAGACACCAGTTATAGCAATCAGCCCCAGCATTTT.

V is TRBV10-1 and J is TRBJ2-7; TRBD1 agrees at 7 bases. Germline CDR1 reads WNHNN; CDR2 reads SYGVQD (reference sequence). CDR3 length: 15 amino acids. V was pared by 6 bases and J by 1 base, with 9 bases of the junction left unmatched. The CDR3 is CASSVTGTDSYEQYF. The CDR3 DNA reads TGCGCCAGCAGCGTTACCGGGACAGATTCCTACGAGCAGTACTTC.

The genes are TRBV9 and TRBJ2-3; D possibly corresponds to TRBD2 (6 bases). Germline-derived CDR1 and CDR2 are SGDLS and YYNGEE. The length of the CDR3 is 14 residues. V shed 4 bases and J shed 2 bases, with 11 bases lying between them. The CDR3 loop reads CASSPGGITDTQYF. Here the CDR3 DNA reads TGTGCCAGCAGCCCCGGCGGGATCACAGATACGCAGTATTTT.

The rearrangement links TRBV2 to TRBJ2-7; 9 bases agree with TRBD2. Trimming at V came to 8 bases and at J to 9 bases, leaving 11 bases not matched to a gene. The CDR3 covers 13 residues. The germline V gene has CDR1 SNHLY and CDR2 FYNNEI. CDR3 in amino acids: CASLGLAGVGQYF. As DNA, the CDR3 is TGTGCCAGCTTGGGGTTAGCGGGAGTCGGGCAGTACTTC.

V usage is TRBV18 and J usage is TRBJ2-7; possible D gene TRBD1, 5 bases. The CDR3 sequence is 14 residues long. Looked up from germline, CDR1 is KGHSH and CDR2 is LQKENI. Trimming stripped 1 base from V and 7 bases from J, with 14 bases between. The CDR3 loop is CASSPQPGREEQYF. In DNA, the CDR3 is TGTGCCAGCTCACCACAACCGGGCAGGGAAGAGCAGTACTTC.

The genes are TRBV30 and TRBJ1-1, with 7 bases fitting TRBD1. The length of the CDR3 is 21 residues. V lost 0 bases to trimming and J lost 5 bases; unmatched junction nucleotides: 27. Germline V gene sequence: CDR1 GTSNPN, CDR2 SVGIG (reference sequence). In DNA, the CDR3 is TGTGCCTGGAGTGTAAAGGGGGCCAAGTGGGGGAAGGAGAGAGCGTGGACTGAAGCTTTCTTT. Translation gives CAWSVKGAKWGKERAWTEAFF.

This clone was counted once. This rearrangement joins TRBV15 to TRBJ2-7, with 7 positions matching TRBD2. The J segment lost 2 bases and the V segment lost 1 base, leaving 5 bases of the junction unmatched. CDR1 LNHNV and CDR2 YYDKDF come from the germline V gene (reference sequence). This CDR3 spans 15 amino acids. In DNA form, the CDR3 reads TGTGCCACCAGCAGAGTCGCCGGGGGGACCTACGAGCAGTACTTC. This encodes CATSRVAGGTYEQYF.

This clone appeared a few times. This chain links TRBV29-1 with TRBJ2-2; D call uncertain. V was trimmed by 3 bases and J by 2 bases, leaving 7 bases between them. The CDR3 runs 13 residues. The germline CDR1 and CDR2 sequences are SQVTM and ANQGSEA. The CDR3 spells CSVDRSNTGELFF. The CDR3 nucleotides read TGCAGCGTTGACAGGTCTAACACCGGGGAGCTGTTTTTT.

CDR3 DNA: TGTGCCAGCAGTTACGGTCTTCGGTCGGCTTTCTTT. Amino acid sequence: CASSYGLRSAFF. The rearrangement joins TRBV2 to TRBJ1-1, with D unresolved. This CDR3 region has 12 residues. Trimming cost V 5 bases and J 11 bases, with 15 bases left between them. The germline V gene encodes CDR1 SNHLY and CDR2 FYNNEI. The variable domain in full, with the rest retrieved from reference TRBV2 and TRBJ1-1, is EPEVTQTPSHQVTQMGQEVILRCVPISNHLYFYWYRQILGQKVEFLVSFYNNEISEKSEIFDDQFSVERPDGSNFTLKIRSTKLEDSAMYFCASSYGLRSAFFGQGTRLTVV.

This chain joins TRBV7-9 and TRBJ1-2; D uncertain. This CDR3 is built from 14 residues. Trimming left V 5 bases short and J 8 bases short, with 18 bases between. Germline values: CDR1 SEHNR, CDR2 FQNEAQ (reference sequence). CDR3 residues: CASSPPYSPGGYTF. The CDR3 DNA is TGTGCCAGCAGCCCGCCGTATTCCCCGGGGGGCTACACCTTC.

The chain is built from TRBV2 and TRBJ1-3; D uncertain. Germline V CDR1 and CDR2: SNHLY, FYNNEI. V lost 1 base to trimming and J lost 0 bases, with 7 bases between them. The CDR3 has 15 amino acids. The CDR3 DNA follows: TGTGCCAGCAGTGAAGACGCTATCTCTGGAAACACCATATATTTT. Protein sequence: CASSEDAISGNTIYF.

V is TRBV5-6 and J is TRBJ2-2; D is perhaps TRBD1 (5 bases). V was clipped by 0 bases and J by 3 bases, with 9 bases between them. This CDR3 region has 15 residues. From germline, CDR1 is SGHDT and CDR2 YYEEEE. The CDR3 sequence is CASSLGRVYTGELFF. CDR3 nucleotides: TGTGCCAGCAGCTTGGGCAGGGTCTACACCGGGGAGCTGTTTTTT.

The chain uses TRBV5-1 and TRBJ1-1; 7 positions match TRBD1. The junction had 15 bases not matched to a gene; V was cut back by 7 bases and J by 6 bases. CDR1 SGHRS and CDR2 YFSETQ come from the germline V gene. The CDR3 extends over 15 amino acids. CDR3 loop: CASGRQGPSTAEAFF. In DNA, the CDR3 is TGCGCCAGCGGGCGACAGGGACCCTCCACCGCTGAAGCTTTCTTT.

CDR3 sequence reads: CASSFSGVPEAFF. CDR3 nucleotide sequence: TGTGCCAGCAGCTTCTCAGGGGTCCCTGAAGCTTTCTTT. The chain uses TRBV5-5 and TRBJ1-1; D may be TRBD1 (6 bases). With 2 bases removed from V and 6 bases from J, the gap between germline ends came to 11 bases. The CDR3 spans 13 residues. CDR1 is SGHKS and CDR2 is YYEKEE in the germline V gene (reference sequence).

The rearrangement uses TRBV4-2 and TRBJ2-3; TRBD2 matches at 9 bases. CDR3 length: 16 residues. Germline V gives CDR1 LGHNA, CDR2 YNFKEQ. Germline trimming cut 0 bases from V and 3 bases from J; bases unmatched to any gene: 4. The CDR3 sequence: CASSQDSGRGTDTQYF. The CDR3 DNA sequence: TGTGCCAGCAGCCAAGATAGCGGGAGAGGAACAGATACGCAGTATTTT.

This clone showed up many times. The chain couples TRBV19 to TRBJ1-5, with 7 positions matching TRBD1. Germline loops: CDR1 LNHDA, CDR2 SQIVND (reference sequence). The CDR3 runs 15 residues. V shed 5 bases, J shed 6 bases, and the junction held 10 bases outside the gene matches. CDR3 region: CASSPIDRESQPQHF. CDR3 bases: TGTGCCAGTAGTCCGATAGACAGGGAGAGTCAGCCCCAGCATTTT.

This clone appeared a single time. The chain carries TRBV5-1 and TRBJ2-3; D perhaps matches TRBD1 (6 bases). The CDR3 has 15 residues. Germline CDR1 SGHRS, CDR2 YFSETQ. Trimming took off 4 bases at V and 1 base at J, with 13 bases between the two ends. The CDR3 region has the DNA TGCGCCAGCAGCCCAGTGGGGGCCGGCACAGATACGCAGTATTTT. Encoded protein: CASSPVGAGTDTQYF. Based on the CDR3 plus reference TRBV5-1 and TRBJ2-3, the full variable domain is KAGVTQTPRYLIKTRGQQVTLSCSPISGHRSVSWYQQTPGQGLQFLFEYFSETQRNKGNFPGRFSGRQFSNSRSEMNVSTLELGDSALYLCASSPVGAGTDTQYFGPGTRLTVL.

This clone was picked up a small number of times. The CDR3: CASSSELGSSYEQYF. The DNA of the CDR3 is TGTGCCAGCAGCTCCGAATTAGGGAGCTCCTACGAGCAGTACTTC. V is TRBV7-2 and J is TRBJ2-7; D possibly corresponds to TRBD2 (5 bases). The CDR3 runs 15 residues. Germline V CDR1 and CDR2: SGHTA, FQGNSA. Between the trimmed V and J ends, which lost 4 bases and 0 bases, there was a span of 13 bases.

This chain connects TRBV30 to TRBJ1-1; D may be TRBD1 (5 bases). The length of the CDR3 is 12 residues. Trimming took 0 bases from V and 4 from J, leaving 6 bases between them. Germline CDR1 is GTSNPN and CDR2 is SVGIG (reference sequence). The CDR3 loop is CAWSVRGTEAFF. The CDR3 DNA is TGTGCCTGGAGTGTAAGGGGCACTGAAGCTTTCTTT.

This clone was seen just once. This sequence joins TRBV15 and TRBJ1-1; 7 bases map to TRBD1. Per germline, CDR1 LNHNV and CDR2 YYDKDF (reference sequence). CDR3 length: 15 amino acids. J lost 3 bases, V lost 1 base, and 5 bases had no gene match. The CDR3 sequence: CATSRVAQGDTEAFF. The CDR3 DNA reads TGTGCCACCAGCAGAGTAGCGCAGGGGGACACTGAAGCTTTCTTT. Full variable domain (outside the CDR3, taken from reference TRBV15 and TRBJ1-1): DAMVIQNPRYQVTQFGKPVTLSCSQTLNHNVMYWYQQKSSQAPKLLFHYYDKDFNNEADTPDNFQSRRPNTSFCFLDIRSPGLGDTAMYLCATSRVAQGDTEAFFGQGTRLTVV.

The CDR3 loop is CASRGGRNSPLHF. In DNA form, the CDR3 reads TGCGCCAGCAGGGGGGGGCGTAATTCACCCCTCCACTTT. The chain joins TRBV10-2 to TRBJ1-6; D perhaps matches TRBD1 (6 bases). This CDR3 spans 13 amino acids. The V gene's germline CDR1 is WSHSY and CDR2 SAAADI. V gave up 6 bases and J gave up 6 bases, with 9 bases separating them.

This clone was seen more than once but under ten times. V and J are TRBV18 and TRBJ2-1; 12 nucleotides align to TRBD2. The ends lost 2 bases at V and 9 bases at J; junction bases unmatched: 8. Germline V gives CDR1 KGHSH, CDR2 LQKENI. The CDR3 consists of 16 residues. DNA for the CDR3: TGTGCCAGCTCACCAATTACTAGCGGGGGGTCAGGTGAGCAGTTCTTC. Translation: CASSPITSGGSGEQFF.

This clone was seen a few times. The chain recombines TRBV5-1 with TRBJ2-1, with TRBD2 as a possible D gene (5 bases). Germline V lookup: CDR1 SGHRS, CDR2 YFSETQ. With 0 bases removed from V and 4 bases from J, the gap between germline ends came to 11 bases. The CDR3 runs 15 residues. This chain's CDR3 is CASSLESGTYNEQFF. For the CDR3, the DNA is TGCGCCAGCAGCTTGGAATCGGGAACGTACAATGAGCAGTTCTTC.

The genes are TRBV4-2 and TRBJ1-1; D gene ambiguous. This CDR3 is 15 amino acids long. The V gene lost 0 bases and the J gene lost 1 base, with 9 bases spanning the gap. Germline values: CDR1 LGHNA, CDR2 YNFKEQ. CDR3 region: CASSQDLVGNTEAFF. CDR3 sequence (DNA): TGTGCCAGCAGCCAAGATCTCGTCGGGAACACTGAAGCTTTCTTT.

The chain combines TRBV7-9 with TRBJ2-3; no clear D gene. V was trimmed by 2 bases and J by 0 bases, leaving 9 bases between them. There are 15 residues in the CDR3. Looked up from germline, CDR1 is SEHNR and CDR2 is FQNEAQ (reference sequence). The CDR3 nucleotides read TGTGCCAGCAGCTTAAGACATTCTAGCACAGATACGCAGTATTTT. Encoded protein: CASSLRHSSTDTQYF.

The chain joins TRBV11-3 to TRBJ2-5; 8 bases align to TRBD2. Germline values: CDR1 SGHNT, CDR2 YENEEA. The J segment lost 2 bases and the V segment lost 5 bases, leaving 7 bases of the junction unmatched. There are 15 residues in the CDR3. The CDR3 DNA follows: TGTGCCAGCAGCCTCGGGGGGGCCGAGCAAGAGACCCAGTACTTC. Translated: CASSLGGAEQETQYF. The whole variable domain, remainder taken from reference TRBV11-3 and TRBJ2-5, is EAGVVQSPRYKIIEKKQPVAFWCNPISGHNTLYWYLQNLGQGPELLIRYENEEAVDDSQLPKDRFSAERLKGVDSTLKIQPAELGDSAVYLCASSLGGAEQETQYFGPGTRLLVL.